Following are 21 T cell receptor beta chains from one sample sequenced in a study of blood T cell repertoires in COVID-19 (TCRdb year 2020). Library creation used the immunoSEQ multiplex PCR assay. This is the immuneACCESS table as TCRdb keeps it, with only in-frame sequences that have V and J called. A part of the clones is gone; compared with another copy, unresolved V genes explain less than half, and the rest is unexplained. This sample gives over 100,000 clones in total; roughly 79% of them show up just once. Roughly 8.1% of the sample belongs to the ten largest clones. Sequencing was done on a sample of peripheral blood. All receptors derive from a woman aged 55-70 years with active or convalescent COVID-19.

Remarks on this clone: The sample contains more than one DNA sequence encoding this CDR3. V and J are TRBV28 and TRBJ1-5, with D maybe TRBD1 (5 bases). The V end lost 3 bases, the J end lost 0 bases, and 9 bases lay between the germline ends. CDR1 and CDR2 (germline): MDHEN, SYDVKM. The CDR3 is 15 residues long. Here the CDR3 reads CASSFDSDSNQPQHF. In DNA, the CDR3 is TGTGCCAGCAGTTTCGACAGCGATAGCAATCAGCCCCAGCATTTT.

CDR3 region: CASSPLAGASETQYF. Here the CDR3 DNA reads TGTGCCAGCAGCCCCTTAGCGGGAGCTTCAGAGACCCAGTACTTC. The chain uses TRBV5-6 and TRBJ2-5, with 9 bases matching TRBD2. The germline V gene encodes CDR1 SGHDT and CDR2 YYEEEE. This CDR3 contains 15 residues. Trimming at V came to 4 bases and at J to 4 bases, leaving 8 bases not matched to a gene.

This clone turned up a few times. V gene TRBV7-9 combines with J gene TRBJ1-6; 8 bases are a match to TRBD1. Trimming removed 3 bases from V and 6 bases from J; junction bases left unmatched: 4. The length of the CDR3 is 15 residues. Germline values: CDR1 SEHNR, CDR2 FQNEAQ (reference sequence). CDR3 loop: CASSFIDRGNSPLHF. The CDR3 DNA sequence: TGTGCCAGCAGCTTCATTGACAGGGGTAATTCACCCCTCCACTTT.

This chain connects TRBV7-8 to TRBJ1-2; D call uncertain. This CDR3 is 13 amino acids long. CDR1 and CDR2 (germline): SGHVS, FQNEAQ. V lost 5 bases and J 5 bases, leaving 12 bases between the germline ends. The CDR3 DNA follows: TGTGCCAGCAGCCCTAGTCGCGGGTATGGCTACACCTTC. Encoded protein: CASSPSRGYGYTF.

The CDR3 here is CASSYRGTYEQYF. The CDR3 nucleotides are TGTGCCAGCAGTTACCGCGGTACCTACGAGCAGTACTTC. The J gene is TRBJ2-7, the V gene TRBV6-2 or TRBV6-3; unclear D gene. From germline, CDR1 is MNHEY and CDR2 SVGEGT. The CDR3 is made up of 13 amino acids. Trimming stripped 2 bases from V and 2 bases from J, with 7 bases between.

The rearrangement uses TRBV5-1 and TRBJ1-2, with 9 bases lining up with TRBD1. V shed 7 bases and J 4 bases; nucleotides not matched to a gene: 5. The CDR3 is 13 residues long. Germline CDR1 SGHRS, CDR2 YFSETQ. CDR3 sequence: CASETGQGYGYTF. For the CDR3, the DNA is TGCGCCAGCGAGACGGGACAGGGCTATGGCTACACCTTC.

The V call is TRBV4-1, the J call TRBJ1-1; TRBD1 agrees at 8 bases. The CDR3 length is 15 residues. Trimming at V came to 4 bases and at J to 1 base, leaving 5 bases not matched to a gene. From germline, CDR1 is MGHRA and CDR2 YSYEKL. The chain's CDR3 is CASSPGTGPNTEAFF. As DNA, the CDR3 is TGCGCCAGCAGCCCTGGGACAGGACCGAACACTGAAGCTTTCTTT.

The V gene is TRBV7-8, the J gene TRBJ2-6; weak D call: TRBD2 (6 bases). The V end was cut by 5 bases, the J end by 3 bases, with 14 bases between. Germline lookup yields CDR1 SGHVS and CDR2 FQNEAQ. The CDR3 extends over 16 amino acids. CDR3 loop: CASSIIWGGGANVLTF. Written as DNA, the CDR3 is TGTGCCAGCAGCATTATATGGGGAGGTGGGGCCAACGTCCTGACTTTC.

The V gene is TRBV9, the J gene TRBJ2-2; TRBD1 aligns across 7 bases. This CDR3 comprises 16 residues. Trimming cost V 4 bases and J 2 bases; bases outside gene matches: 8. Per germline, CDR1 SGDLS and CDR2 YYNGEE. DNA for the CDR3: TGTGCCAGCAGCTCGAACAGGGGCACTAACACCGGGGAGCTGTTTTTT. Its translation: CASSSNRGTNTGELFF.

V is TRBV11-2 and J is TRBJ1-1, with D uncertain. Germline CDR1 is SGHAT and CDR2 is FQNNGV. V dropped 3 bases and J dropped 5 bases, with 19 bases sitting between them. The CDR3 loop spans 16 amino acids. The CDR3 coding sequence is TGTGCCAGCAGCTTTGGGCGGGTCGCGGAAGGTACTGAAGCTTTCTTT. This sequence encodes CASSFGRVAEGTEAFF. The full variable domain, rest sourced from reference TRBV11-2 and TRBJ1-1, is EAGVAQSPRYKIIEKRQSVAFWCNPISGHATLYWYQQILGQGPKLLIQFQNNGVVDDSQLPKDRFSAERLKGVDSTLKIQPAKLEDSAVYLCASSFGRVAEGTEAFFGQGTRLTVV.

The CDR3, as DNA: TGCGCCAGCAGCCAAGTAATCAGGGGCCAGGGGCAGCCCCAGCATTTT. This encodes CASSQVIRGQGQPQHF. The gene calls are TRBV4-1 and TRBJ1-5, with D possibly being TRBD1 (6 bases). This CDR3 has 16 residues. The ends were cut back, 1 base at V and 7 bases at J, with 17 bases in the middle. Germline values: CDR1 MGHRA, CDR2 YSYEKL.

This chain uses TRBV6-6 with TRBJ2-3, with TRBD2 matching over 8 bases. In germline, CDR1 is MNHNY, CDR2 SVGAGI (reference sequence). J lost 6 bases, V lost 6 bases, and 11 bases had no gene match. The length of the CDR3 is 15 residues. CDR3 residues: CASSHPSGGEDTQYF. The DNA for the CDR3 is TGTGCCAGCAGCCATCCCTCGGGAGGGGAGGATACGCAGTATTTT.

V usage is TRBV5-4 and J usage is TRBJ2-1; 7 nucleotides agree with TRBD2. Per the germline V gene, CDR1 is SGHNT and CDR2 is YYREEE (reference sequence). The CDR3 covers 15 residues. Trimming at V came to 4 bases and at J to 5 bases, leaving 9 bases not matched to a gene. Here the CDR3 DNA reads TGTGCCAGCAGCCGGAGGACAACTAGCGACAATGAGCAGTTCTTC. It encodes CASSRRTTSDNEQFF.

This rearrangement joins TRBV28 to TRBJ1-6; 8 bases are a match to TRBD1. The V gene end was trimmed by 4 bases and the J gene end by 7 bases; junction bases not matched to a gene: 9. The germline V gene has CDR1 MDHEN and CDR2 SYDVKM. The CDR3 runs 16 residues. The CDR3 protein is CASSSTIQGVNSPLHF. The CDR3 DNA reads TGTGCCAGCAGTTCGACTATACAGGGGGTGAATTCACCCCTCCACTTT.

The chain links TRBV2 to TRBJ1-1; D is undetermined. The V end lost 10 bases, the J end lost 0 bases, and 15 bases lay between the germline ends. Germline CDR1 reads SNHLY; CDR2 reads FYNNEI. The CDR3 runs 14 residues. The CDR3 protein is CATPKQTMNTEAFF. The CDR3 DNA follows: TGTGCCACCCCGAAACAGACGATGAACACTGAAGCTTTCTTT.

V and J are TRBV6-5 and TRBJ2-1; the D gene is possibly TRBD2 (5 bases). The CDR3 totals 14 residues. The V end was cut by 8 bases, the J end by 4 bases, with 15 bases between. Germline V gene data show CDR1 as MNHEY and CDR2 as SVGAGI. The CDR3 DNA sequence: TGTGCCAGCCACCTAGCTCTAGGGTACAATGAGCAGTTCTTC. Protein sequence: CASHLALGYNEQFF.

V and J are TRBV11-2 and TRBJ1-2, with no clear D. V was trimmed by 8 bases and J by 5 bases, leaving 15 bases between them. Germline V lookup: CDR1 SGHAT, CDR2 FQNNGV. This CDR3 has 13 amino acids. For the CDR3, the DNA is TGTGCCAGCCTCTTGAGGTCGGCGTATGGCTACACCTTC. Translated: CASLLRSAYGYTF.

This chain connects TRBV19 to TRBJ2-7, with a possible D match to TRBD2 (6 bases). Germline V gene lookup returns CDR1 LNHDA and CDR2 SQIVND (reference sequence). Trimming removed 4 bases at V and 7 bases at J, with 20 bases between. The CDR3 has 15 amino acids. CDR3 sequence (DNA): TGTGCCAGTAGTACTCGGGGGAACAGGCCTTCGGAGCAGTACTTC. Amino acid sequence: CASSTRGNRPSEQYF.

This chain links TRBV15 with TRBJ2-1; 8 nucleotides match TRBD1. The germline V gene has CDR1 LNHNV and CDR2 YYDKDF (reference sequence). CDR3 size: 16 residues. Losses at the gene ends were 4 bases for V and 0 bases for J; bases not matched to a gene: 5. CDR3 amino acids: CATSTPTGGSYNEQFF. DNA of the CDR3: TGTGCCACCAGCACCCCAACAGGGGGCTCCTACAATGAGCAGTTCTTC.

V usage is TRBV29-1 and J usage is TRBJ2-1, with TRBD2 matching over 11 bases. V shed 7 bases and J 9 bases; nucleotides not matched to a gene: 11. Germline values: CDR1 SQVTM, CDR2 ANQGSEA. This CDR3 contains 14 residues. This CDR3 is CSASTSGSFGEQFF. The CDR3 nucleotides read TGCAGCGCTTCAACTAGCGGGAGCTTTGGTGAGCAGTTCTTC.

This chain connects TRBV9 to TRBJ2-1; no definite D call. Trimming removed 0 bases from V and 7 bases from J, with 5 bases in between. Germline loops: CDR1 SGDLS, CDR2 YYNGEE. CDR3 length: 12 residues. The CDR3: CASSVALNEQFF. Here the CDR3 DNA reads TGTGCCAGCAGCGTAGCTCTGAATGAGCAGTTCTTC.